The T cell receptor (beta chain) described here comes from a study of T-cell memory formation after mild COVID-19. About the study: Largely, the TCR clusters proved donor specific.

This clonotype was counted a few times. Antigen: not known. MiXCR, applied by TCRdb to the 5' RACE reads, yields one record per CDR3 protein. The table lists about 400,000 distinct CDR3 sequences, around 22% of them singletons, with around 13% in the top ten. Findings of the study overall: The main location of contracting CD4+ clones was CM and EM, and that of contracting CD8+ clones was EMRA. The appearance of some responding clones in pre-infection memory suggested that cross-reactive memory joined.

This receptor was identified in an adult woman who had mild COVID-19 (a few samples of this study predate the infection). Cell type and time point are not known. The sequenced material came from PBMCs or a T cell subset sorted from them (not recorded which).

CDR3 protein: CASARDRVSQKNTGELFF. The CDR3, as DNA: TGCGCCAGCGCGAGGGACAGGGTCTCGCAAAAGAACACCGGGGAGCTGTTTTTT. The chain employs TRBV5-1 and TRBJ2-2; TRBD1 matches 9 bases. The CDR3 sequence is 18 residues long. CDR1 and CDR2 from the germline V gene are SGHRS and YFSETQ. The V and J ends lost 7 bases and 1 base, in that order; junction bases with no gene match: 14.